The clone carrying this T cell receptor beta chain was seen at least ten times. The antigen remains unidentified. These data originate in a study of breast tumors, draining lymph nodes, adjacent tissues. Regarding the study as a whole: Most tumor T cells seemingly derive from lymph node, then expand in tumor. Compared with basal-like, luminal-like tumors shared significantly more repertoire with nontumor tissue. Tumors had less TCR diversity than lymph nodes, more than nontumor tissue. Tumor T cell lymph node origin was a supported hypothesis, not proven.

One entry per CDR3 protein results from TCRdb running MiXCR on the multiplex PCR reads. The sample holds 70,000 to 95,000 distinct CDR3 sequences; roughly 19% are singletons and the top ten take 2.4%. Samples came from axillary lymph nodes draining the breast cancer. From germline, CDR1 is MNHEY and CDR2 SMNVEV (reference sequence). With 3 bases removed from V and 8 bases from J, the gap between germline ends came to 14 bases. This CDR3 region has 15 residues. The sequence was collected from a female donor with breast cancer. Some clones in this sample may be carry-over from other donors' samples. The chain has TRBV27 and TRBJ1-6; tentative D call: TRBD1 (6 bases). The sequencing input was axillary lymph node tissue. CDR3 residues: CASSFSSAGDSPLHF. The CDR3 nucleotides are TGTGCCAGCAGTTTTTCGTCGGCAGGGGATTCACCCCTCCACTTT.